The 30 T cell receptor beta chains below come from one sample, sequenced in a study of T-cell memory formation after mild COVID-19. Each CDR3 protein is one row after TCRdb ran MiXCR on the 5' RACE reads. This sample has hundreds of thousands of distinct CDR3 sequences, with around 24% found just once. Sequencing input: PBMCs or a T cell subset sorted from them (not recorded which). Receptors originate from an adult woman who had mild COVID-19 (a few samples of this study predate the infection). Cell type and time point are not known.

This clonotype appeared a few times. The chain carries TRBV5-1 and TRBJ2-2; the D gene is possibly TRBD1 (5 bases). This CDR3 region has 15 residues. Looked up from germline, CDR1 is SGHRS and CDR2 is YFSETQ. With 0 bases removed from V and 6 bases from J, the gap between germline ends came to 12 bases. For the CDR3, the DNA is TGCGCCAGCAGCTTGGCCACAGGTGTGTCCGGGGAGCTGTTTTTT. This encodes CASSLATGVSGELFF.

The rearrangement uses TRBV12-3 or TRBV12-4 and TRBJ2-3; D possibly corresponds to TRBD1 (5 bases). With 5 bases removed from V and 3 bases from J, the gap between germline ends came to 12 bases. The CDR3 contains 14 residues. CDR3 loop: CASSPRKGTDTQYF. The CDR3 DNA sequence: TGTGCCAGCAGTCCCCGTAAGGGGACAGATACGCAGTATTTT.

The chain uses TRBV20-1 and TRBJ2-7; 7 positions agree with TRBD1. The V gene's germline CDR1 is DFQATT and CDR2 SNEGSKA (reference sequence). V lost 6 bases, J lost 3 bases, and 2 bases stayed unmatched. This CDR3 is 11 amino acids long. CDR3 region: CSAYRGYEQYF. In DNA, the CDR3 is TGCAGTGCATACAGGGGCTACGAGCAGTACTTC.

The rearrangement links TRBV7-9 to TRBJ2-1, with D perhaps matching TRBD1 or TRBD2 (5 bases each). This CDR3 has 15 amino acids. Germline CDR1 is SEHNR and CDR2 is FQNEAQ (reference sequence). Trimming cost V 6 bases and J 5 bases, with 17 bases left between them. CDR3 region: CASSWTGTDNNEQFF. The CDR3 DNA follows: TGTGCCAGCAGTTGGACCGGGACGGACAACAATGAGCAGTTCTTC.

This chain joins TRBV10-3 and TRBJ2-2; D is unclear. Trimming removed 4 bases at V and 8 bases at J, with 8 bases between. Per germline, CDR1 ENHRY and CDR2 SYGVKD. The CDR3 has 12 amino acids. In DNA, the CDR3 is TGTGCCATCAGTGGGGCCCCAGGGGAGCTGTTTTTT. Its translation: CAISGAPGELFF.

This clonotype was seen more than once but under ten times. The chain carries TRBV6-2 or TRBV6-3 and TRBJ1-5; possible D gene TRBD1, 5 bases. The CDR3 length is 19 residues. Trimming took off 2 bases at V and 7 bases at J, with 27 bases between the two ends. Germline lookup yields CDR1 MNHEY and CDR2 SVGEGT. CDR3 DNA sequence: TGTGCCAGCAGTTACCTGTCGTCCGGGGCCCCCTCCCAGGCGCAGCCCCAGCATTTT. Protein sequence: CASSYLSSGAPSQAQPQHF.

The chain recombines TRBV6-1 with TRBJ2-2; 10 bases line up with TRBD2. Germline CDR1 is MNHNS and CDR2 is SASEGT. The V segment lost 4 bases and the J segment 8 bases; nucleotides outside the gene matches: 10. The CDR3 has 16 amino acids. This chain's CDR3 is CASSVISGRIGGELFF. CDR3 sequence (DNA): TGTGCCAGCAGTGTAATTAGCGGGAGGATAGGGGGGGAGCTGTTTTTT.

This clonotype was counted a few times. This chain joins TRBV14 and TRBJ1-2; 7 bases fit TRBD1. The germline gives CDR1 SGHDN, CDR2 FVKESK. The V and J ends lost 4 bases and 4 bases, in that order; junction bases with no gene match: 12. This CDR3 is 16 amino acids long. Here the CDR3 reads CASSRARGGLTYGYTF. As DNA, the CDR3 is TGTGCCAGCAGCCGAGCCCGAGGGGGCTTAACCTATGGCTACACCTTC.

The chain links TRBV12-3 or TRBV12-4 to TRBJ2-1; 11 positions match TRBD1. The CDR3 spans 15 residues. Trimming removed 7 bases from V and 10 bases from J; junction bases left unmatched: 12. CDR3 region: CASNKDRGPTAEQFF. The CDR3 DNA reads as TGTGCCAGCAACAAGGACAGGGGGCCTACTGCCGAGCAGTTCTTC.

The CDR3 sequence: CASSQGQGAFYGYTF. In DNA form, the CDR3 reads TGTGCCAGCAGCCAGGGCCAGGGGGCCTTCTATGGCTACACCTTC. The chain combines TRBV7-2 with TRBJ1-2; TRBD1 agrees at 8 bases. V dropped 5 bases and J dropped 4; count of bases not matched to a gene: 9. The CDR3 extends over 15 amino acids. CDR1 is SGHTA and CDR2 is FQGNSA in the germline V gene.

The chain carries TRBV2 and TRBJ1-1; D uncertain. The CDR3 loop spans 13 amino acids. Per germline, CDR1 SNHLY and CDR2 FYNNEI. Between the trimmed V and J ends, which lost 2 bases and 5 bases, there was a span of 9 bases. The CDR3: CASSESPGTEAFF. The CDR3 DNA reads as TGTGCCAGCAGTGAATCCCCAGGTACTGAAGCTTTCTTT.

This rearrangement joins TRBV7-9 to TRBJ1-5; TRBD1 might be the D (6 bases). This CDR3 is 13 amino acids long. Trimming shortened V by 8 bases and J by 2 bases, and 10 bases separated the two germline ends. Germline-derived CDR1 and CDR2 are SEHNR and FQNEAQ (reference sequence). Written as DNA, the CDR3 is TGTGCCAGCGCACAGGGAGGCAATCAGCCCCAGCATTTT. Protein product: CASAQGGNQPQHF.

The genes are TRBV7-2 and TRBJ1-2; TRBD1 agrees at 7 bases. J lost 4 bases, V lost 5 bases, and 13 bases had no gene match. This CDR3 is built from 16 residues. Germline V lookup: CDR1 SGHTA, CDR2 FQGNSA. The DNA of the CDR3 is TGTGCCAGCAGCCTAGGTCTAGGGGGCGCTGGCTATGGCTACACCTTC. The encoded protein is CASSLGLGGAGYGYTF.

This clonotype has only a few counts. The V call is TRBV11-2, the J call TRBJ2-1; 9 nucleotides agree with TRBD1. Germline V gene sequence: CDR1 SGHAT, CDR2 FQNNGV. This CDR3 region has 16 residues. J lost 4 bases, V lost 6 bases, and 10 bases had no gene match. CDR3 bases: TGTGCCAGCAGTTCAAACAGGGGGCGTGGGTACAATGAGCAGTTCTTC. This gives the protein CASSSNRGRGYNEQFF.

In its sample, this clonotype was seen a few times. The chain couples TRBV6-5 to TRBJ2-7; perhaps D is TRBD1 or TRBD2 (6 bases each). The CDR3 sequence is 17 residues long. Trimming pared 0 bases from V and 2 bases from J, leaving 17 bases between. CDR1 MNHEY and CDR2 SVGAGI come from the germline V gene. The CDR3 DNA reads as TGTGCCAGCAGTTACTCGTCCGCTACAGGGACTCCCTACGAGCAGTACTTC. It codes for CASSYSSATGTPYEQYF.

The chain has TRBV9 and TRBJ2-7, with unresolved D. Per the germline V gene, CDR1 is SGDLS and CDR2 is YYNGEE. V was clipped by 0 bases and J by 0 bases, with 7 bases between them. This CDR3 region has 14 residues. CDR3 sequence: CASSVASGSYEQYF. For the CDR3, the DNA is TGTGCCAGCAGCGTAGCTTCAGGCTCCTACGAGCAGTACTTC.

The V gene is TRBV6-5, the J gene TRBJ2-2; 8 bases match TRBD2. In germline, CDR1 is MNHEY, CDR2 SVGAGI. The CDR3 has 14 residues. V dropped 7 bases and J dropped 4; count of bases not matched to a gene: 5. The CDR3 sequence is CASMISGGTGELFF. CDR3 nucleotides: TGTGCCAGCATGATAAGCGGGGGCACCGGGGAGCTGTTTTTT.

CDR3 in DNA: TGTGCCAGCAGCGAGTGGCCAGGGGCCAAGGGTGAGCAGTTCTTC. Translated: CASSEWPGAKGEQFF. The V and J genes are TRBV7-6 and TRBJ2-1; D possibly corresponds to TRBD1 (6 bases). Germline V lookup: CDR1 SGHVS, CDR2 FNYEAQ. The CDR3 runs to 15 residues. The V end lost 5 bases, the J end lost 9 bases, and 20 bases lay between the germline ends.

This clonotype has only a few counts. V is TRBV5-6 and J is TRBJ2-7; TRBD2 is a possible D gene (6 bases). V lost 0 bases, J lost 8 bases, and 15 bases lay in between. CDR3 length: 14 amino acids. Germline V CDR1 and CDR2: SGHDT, YYEEEE. The DNA for the CDR3 is TGTGCCAGCAGCTTGGCCGCGGGGCCAAGGAAGCAGTACTTC. Protein sequence: CASSLAAGPRKQYF. The whole variable domain, filled in from reference TRBV5-6 and TRBJ2-7, reads DAGVTQSPTHLIKTRGQQVTLRCSPKSGHDTVSWYQQALGQGPQFIFQYYEEEERQRGNFPDRFSGHQFPNYSSELNVNALLLGDSALYLCASSLAAGPRKQYFGPGTRLTVT.

This clonotype appeared a single time. The chain is built from TRBV27 and TRBJ2-7; TRBD1 matches at 7 bases. Trimming removed 3 bases from V and 3 bases from J; junction bases left unmatched: 8. Germline lookup yields CDR1 MNHEY and CDR2 SMNVEV (reference sequence). There are 15 residues in the CDR3. The CDR3 region is CASSFSGTALYEQYF. The CDR3 DNA sequence: TGTGCCAGCAGTTTCTCCGGGACAGCGCTCTACGAGCAGTACTTC.

This clonotype came up a few times. The genes are TRBV5-1 and TRBJ2-7; D possibly corresponds to TRBD2 (7 bases). V shed 4 bases and J shed 3 bases, with 14 bases lying between them. The CDR3 length is 14 residues. Germline loops: CDR1 SGHRS, CDR2 YFSETQ. The CDR3 coding sequence is TGCGCCAGCAGCCCCTCGGGGGGCTACTACGAGCAGTACTTC. Translated: CASSPSGGYYEQYF.

This clonotype was counted only a few times. V is TRBV7-8 and J is TRBJ2-4; 12 positions match TRBD1. Germline V gives CDR1 SGHVS, CDR2 FQNEAQ. The CDR3 is 22 residues long. V lost 4 bases and J lost 3; bases outside the gene matches: 22. The CDR3 region has the DNA TGTGCCAGCAGCTCCGCCGGGACAGGGGGCCGTAACCTTATTTTGGTCAAAAACATTCAGTACTTC. Amino acids: CASSSAGTGGRNLILVKNIQYF.

The count of this clonotype is one. The chain is built from TRBV6-1 and TRBJ2-1; D might be TRBD2 (6 bases). From germline, CDR1 is MNHNS and CDR2 SASEGT. With 7 bases removed from V and 0 bases from J, the gap between germline ends came to 7 bases. CDR3 length equals 13 residues. The CDR3 sequence: CASTGSSYNEQFF. In DNA form, the CDR3 reads TGTGCCAGCACCGGGAGCTCCTACAATGAGCAGTTCTTC.

This clonotype came up many times. J is TRBJ1-1 and V is TRBV5-5, with D hard to call. The CDR3 has 13 residues. Trimming shortened V by 0 bases and J by 1 base, and 4 bases separated the two germline ends. Germline V gives CDR1 SGHKS, CDR2 YYEKEE (reference sequence). CDR3 region: CASSLVWNTEAFF. The CDR3 DNA follows: TGTGCCAGCAGCTTGGTTTGGAACACTGAAGCTTTCTTT.

This clonotype was seen a handful of times. The chain carries TRBV20-1 and TRBJ2-7; D tentatively fits TRBD1 or TRBD2 (5 bases each). Germline CDR1 reads DFQATT; CDR2 reads SNEGSKA (reference sequence). The ends were cut back, 3 bases at V and 6 bases at J, with 12 bases in the middle. The CDR3 totals 12 residues. The CDR3 loop reads CSARDRGGEQYF. In nucleotides, the CDR3 is TGCAGTGCTAGGGACCGGGGCGGCGAGCAGTACTTC.

The genes are TRBV10-3 and TRBJ2-5; D is undetermined. V lost 0 bases and J lost 8, with 7 bases in between. Germline V gene data show CDR1 as ENHRY and CDR2 as SYGVKD. The CDR3 has 12 amino acids. CDR3 nucleotides: TGTGCCATCAGTGAGTCGCTGGGAACCCAGTACTTC. This codes for CAISESLGTQYF.

V usage is TRBV27 and J usage is TRBJ2-1, with D possibly TRBD2 on 6 matching bases. This CDR3 contains 19 residues. V dropped 2 bases and J dropped 0 bases, with 20 bases sitting between them. Germline CDR1 and CDR2: MNHEY and SMNVEV (reference sequence). The DNA of the CDR3 is TGTGCCAGCAGTTTACCCTCAACCGGGACTTACAGCTCCTACAATGAGCAGTTCTTC. Residues: CASSLPSTGTYSSYNEQFF.

This clonotype was counted a few times. The chain employs TRBV25-1 and TRBJ2-1; 9 nucleotides agree with TRBD2. The CDR3 covers 19 residues. With 2 bases clipped from V and 5 bases from J, the junction kept 16 bases outside the gene matches. Germline V gene data show CDR1 as MGHDK and CDR2 as SYGVNS. Here the CDR3 reads CASSEGASGILLGNNEQFF. The CDR3 DNA sequence: TGTGCCAGCAGTGAAGGGGCTAGCGGGATCCTGCTAGGGAACAATGAGCAGTTCTTC.

Only a few counts were recorded for this clonotype. V and J are TRBV5-1 and TRBJ1-2; D possibly corresponds to TRBD1 (6 bases). Trimming left V 1 base short and J 6 bases short, with 16 bases between. Germline assignment: CDR1 SGHRS and CDR2 YFSETQ. The CDR3 has 15 amino acids. CDR3 bases: TGCGCCAGCAGCTTGCTCCAAACAGGGAACAATGGCTACACCTTC. Residues: CASSLLQTGNNGYTF.

This clonotype has just a few counts. The V call is TRBV20-1, the J call TRBJ2-2; a weak D match, TRBD2 (6 bases). The V end lost 5 bases, the J end lost 5 bases, and 9 bases lay between the germline ends. The CDR3 extends over 12 amino acids. Germline assignment: CDR1 DFQATT and CDR2 SNEGSKA (reference sequence). The CDR3 region is CSAPGGTGELFF. CDR3 nucleotide sequence: TGCAGTGCTCCTGGGGGGACCGGGGAGCTGTTTTTT.